This TCR beta chain originates from a study of T cell responses to AZD1222 COVID-19 vaccine. Concerning this clone itself: Its antigen is unknown.

The CDR3 extends over 14 amino acids. Germline lookup yields CDR1 MDHEN and CDR2 SYDVKM. V gave up 10 bases and J gave up 2 bases, with 18 bases separating them. TCRdb's copy holds only in-frame clones and misses some; the assay was immunoSEQ multiplex PCR. This sample has roughly 190,000 clones, with 80% to 95% found just once. Whole-study results and caveats: In a largely white British group with more females than males, clonal diversity was possibly underestimated. Spike-wide coverage was observed for vaccine-associated CD4 TCRs, with dominant responses at 160-218 and 743-854.

The source was peripheral blood, collected on day 0 of AZD1222 vaccination. The rearrangement uses TRBV28 and TRBJ2-7, with D perhaps being TRBD1 or TRBD2 (6 bases each). The receptor comes from an adult in good health. CDR3 bases: TGTGCCACTTTATCACGGGGGCGTACCTACGAGCAGTACTTC. Residues: CATLSRGRTYEQYF. Full variable domain (outside the CDR3, taken from reference TRBV28 and TRBJ2-7): DVKVTQSSRYLVKRTGEKVFLECVQDMDHENMFWYRQDPGLGLRLIYFSYDVKMKEKGDIPEGYSVSREKKERFSLILESASTNQTSMYLCATLSRGRTYEQYFGPGTRLTVT.